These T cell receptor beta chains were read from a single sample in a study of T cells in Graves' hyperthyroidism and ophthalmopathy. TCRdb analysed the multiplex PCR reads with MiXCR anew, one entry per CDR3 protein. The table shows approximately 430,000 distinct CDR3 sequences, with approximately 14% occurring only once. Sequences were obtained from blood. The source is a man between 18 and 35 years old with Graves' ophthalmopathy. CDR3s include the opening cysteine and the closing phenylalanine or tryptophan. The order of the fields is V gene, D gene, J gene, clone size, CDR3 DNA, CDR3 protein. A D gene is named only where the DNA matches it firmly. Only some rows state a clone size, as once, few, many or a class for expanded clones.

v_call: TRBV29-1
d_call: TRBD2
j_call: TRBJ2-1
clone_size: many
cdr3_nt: TGCAGCGTTGAGGCGGGGGGGCCAAATGAGCAGTTCTTC
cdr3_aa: CSVEAGGPNEQFF

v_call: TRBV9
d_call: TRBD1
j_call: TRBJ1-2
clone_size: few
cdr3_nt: TGTGCCAGCAGCCCGTGGACAGGGAACTATGGCTACACCTTC
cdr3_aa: CASSPWTGNYGYTF

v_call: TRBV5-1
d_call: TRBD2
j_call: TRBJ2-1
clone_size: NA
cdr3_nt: TGCGCCAGCAGCTCTCTTATTGGGGGGGGGAGGAACAATGAGCAGTTCTTC
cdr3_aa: CASSSLIGGGRNNEQFF

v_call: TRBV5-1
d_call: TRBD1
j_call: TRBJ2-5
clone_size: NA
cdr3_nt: TGCGCCAGCAGCTTAAGAACAGGGGGACAAGAGACCCAGTACTTC
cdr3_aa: CASSLRTGGQETQYF

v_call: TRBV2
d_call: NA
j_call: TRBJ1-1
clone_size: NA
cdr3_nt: TGTGCCAGCGCAAGCGCTCGGAACACTGAAGCTTTCTTT
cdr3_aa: CASASARNTEAFF

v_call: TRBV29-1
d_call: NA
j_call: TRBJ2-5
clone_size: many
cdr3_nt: TGCAGCGTTGACAGTTTGCGGACCCAGTACTTC
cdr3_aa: CSVDSLRTQYF

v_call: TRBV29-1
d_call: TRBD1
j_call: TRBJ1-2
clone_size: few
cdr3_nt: TGCAGCGTAGGTTCCGGACAGGGACCCAACTATGGCTACACCTTC
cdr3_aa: CSVGSGQGPNYGYTF

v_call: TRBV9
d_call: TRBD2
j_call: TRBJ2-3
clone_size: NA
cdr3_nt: TGTGCCAGCAGCGAGGGACTAGTTGGCACAGATACGCAGTATTTT
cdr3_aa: CASSEGLVGTDTQYF

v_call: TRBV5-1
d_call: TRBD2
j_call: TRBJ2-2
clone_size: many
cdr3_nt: TGCGCCAGCAGCGTCAGTATAGCGGGAGCTGGCGGGGAGCTGTTTTTT
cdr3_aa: CASSVSIAGAGGELFF

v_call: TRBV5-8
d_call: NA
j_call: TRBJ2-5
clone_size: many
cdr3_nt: TGTGCCAGCAGCTTGGCCCACCAGGAGACCCAGTACTTC
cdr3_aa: CASSLAHQETQYF

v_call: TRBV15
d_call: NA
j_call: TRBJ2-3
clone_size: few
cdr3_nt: TGTGCCACCAGCAGGGATGGGGCGCTCACAGATACGCAGTATTTT
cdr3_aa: CATSRDGALTDTQYF

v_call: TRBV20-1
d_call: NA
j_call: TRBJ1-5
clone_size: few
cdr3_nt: TGCAGTGCTAGACCACAGGGCGGGTTCTTGGGGCCCCAGCATTTT
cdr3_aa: CSARPQGGFLGPQHF

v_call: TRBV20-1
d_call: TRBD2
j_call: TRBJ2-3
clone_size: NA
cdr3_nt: TGCAGTGCTAGCGGGACTAGCGGGAGTCTGGATACGCAGTATTTT
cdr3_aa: CSASGTSGSLDTQYF

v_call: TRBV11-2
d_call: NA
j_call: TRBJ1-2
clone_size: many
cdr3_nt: TGTGCCAGCAGCTTAGGGGGGCAGCTGACTAACTATGGCTACACCTTC
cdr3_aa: CASSLGGQLTNYGYTF

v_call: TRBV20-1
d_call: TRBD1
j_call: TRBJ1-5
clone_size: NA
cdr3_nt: TGCAGTGCTCAGGGGGATAGCAATCAGCCCCAGCATTTT
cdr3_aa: CSAQGDSNQPQHF

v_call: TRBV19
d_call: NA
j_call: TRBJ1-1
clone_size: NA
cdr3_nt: TGTGCCAGTAGTATAGAAGGGGGTACTGAAGCTTTCTTT
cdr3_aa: CASSIEGGTEAFF

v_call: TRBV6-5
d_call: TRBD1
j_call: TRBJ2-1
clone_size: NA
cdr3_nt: TGTGCCAGCAGCTACCCCTGGACAGGGGGCGTAAACAATGAGCAGTTCTTC
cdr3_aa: CASSYPWTGGVNNEQFF

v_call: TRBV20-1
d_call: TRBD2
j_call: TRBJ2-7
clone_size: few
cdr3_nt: TGCAGTGCTAGAGCCGATGGCGGGGGGGCCCACGAGCAGTACTTC
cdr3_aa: CSARADGGGAHEQYF

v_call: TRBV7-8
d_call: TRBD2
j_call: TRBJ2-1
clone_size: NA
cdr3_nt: TGTGCCAGCAGCTTAGGAAATAGCGGGAGTCACTCCTACAATGAGCAGTTCTTC
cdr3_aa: CASSLGNSGSHSYNEQFF

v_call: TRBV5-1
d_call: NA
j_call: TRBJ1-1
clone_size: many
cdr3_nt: TGCGCCAGCAGTTATGAGGGCACTGAAGCTTTCTTT
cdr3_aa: CASSYEGTEAFF

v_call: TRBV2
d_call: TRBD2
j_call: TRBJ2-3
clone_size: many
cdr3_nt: TGTGCCAGCAGGCGCGGACTAGCGGGGGGCCAAGGGGATACGCAGTATTTT
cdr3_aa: CASRRGLAGGQGDTQYF

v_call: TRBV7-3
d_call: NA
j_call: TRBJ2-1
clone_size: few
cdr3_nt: TGTGCCAGCAGCCTACAGGGGGGCGGGGGAGATGAGCAGTTCTTC
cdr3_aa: CASSLQGGGGDEQFF

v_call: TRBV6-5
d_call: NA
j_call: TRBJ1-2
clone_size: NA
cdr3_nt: TGTGCCAGCAGTAACTCCGGGGCGCTCAGGAATGGCTACACCTTC
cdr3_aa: CASSNSGALRNGYTF

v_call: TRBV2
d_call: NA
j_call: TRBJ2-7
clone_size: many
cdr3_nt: TGTGCCAACCAACGGGAGAGCTCCTACGAGCAGTACTTC
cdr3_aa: CANQRESSYEQYF

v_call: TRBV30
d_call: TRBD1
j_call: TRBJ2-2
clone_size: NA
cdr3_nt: TGTGCCTGGAGTCTCCTACAGGGGTCCGGGGAGCTGTTTTTT
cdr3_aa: CAWSLLQGSGELFF

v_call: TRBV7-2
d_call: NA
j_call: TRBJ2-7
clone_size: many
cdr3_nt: TGTGCCAGCAGCTTAGAGGCAGGGGCCTACTACGAGCAGTACTTC
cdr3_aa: CASSLEAGAYYEQYF

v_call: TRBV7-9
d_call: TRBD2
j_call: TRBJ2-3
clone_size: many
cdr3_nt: TGTGCCAGCAGCTTAGTTGCGGGAGGGAGCACAGATACGCAGTATTTT
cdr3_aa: CASSLVAGGSTDTQYF

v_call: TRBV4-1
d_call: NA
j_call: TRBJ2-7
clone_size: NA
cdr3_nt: TGCGCCAGCAGCCAAGGGAGGACAGCCATCTACGAGCAGTACTTC
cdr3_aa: CASSQGRTAIYEQYF

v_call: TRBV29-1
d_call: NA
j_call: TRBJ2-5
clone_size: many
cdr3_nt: TGCAGCGTGGACGGCGTACTGGACCAGGCCAAAGAGACCCAGTACTTC
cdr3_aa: CSVDGVLDQAKETQYF

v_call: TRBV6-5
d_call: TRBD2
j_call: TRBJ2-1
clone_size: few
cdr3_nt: TGTGCCAGCAGTTACGGACTAGCGGGAGACAATGAGCAGTTCTTC
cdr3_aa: CASSYGLAGDNEQFF

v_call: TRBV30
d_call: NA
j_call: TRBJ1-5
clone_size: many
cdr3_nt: TGTGCCTGGAGGCGGCAGGGCGGCCAGCCCCAGCATTTT
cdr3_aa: CAWRRQGGQPQHF

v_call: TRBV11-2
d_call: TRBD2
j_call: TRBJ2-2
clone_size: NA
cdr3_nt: TGTGCCAGCAGATATCTAGCGGGAGCGATCGGGGAGCTGTTTTTT
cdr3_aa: CASRYLAGAIGELFF

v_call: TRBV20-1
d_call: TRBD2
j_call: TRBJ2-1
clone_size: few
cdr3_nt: TGCAGTGCTAGAGACCGACCAGGGCGGGAGGGCCCCTACAATGAGCAGTTCTTC
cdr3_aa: CSARDRPGREGPYNEQFF

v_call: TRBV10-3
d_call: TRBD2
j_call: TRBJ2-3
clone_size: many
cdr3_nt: TGTGCCATCAGGTCCGGGAGGGCCGAGGATACGCAGTATTTT
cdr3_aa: CAIRSGRAEDTQYF

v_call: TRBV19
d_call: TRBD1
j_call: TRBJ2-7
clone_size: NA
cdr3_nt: TGTGCCAGTAGTATCGTCCGGGACAGGGACTACGAGCAGTACTTC
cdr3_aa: CASSIVRDRDYEQYF

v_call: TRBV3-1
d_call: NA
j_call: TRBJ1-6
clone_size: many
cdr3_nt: TGTGCCAGCAGCCAAGAAGGGGGGAATTCACCCCTCCACTTT
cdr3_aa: CASSQEGGNSPLHF

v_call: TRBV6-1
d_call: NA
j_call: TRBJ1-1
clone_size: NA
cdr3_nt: TGTGCCAGCAGTCCGGGACCCCGGTCCGGGGTAGCTTTCTTT
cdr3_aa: CASSPGPRSGVAFF

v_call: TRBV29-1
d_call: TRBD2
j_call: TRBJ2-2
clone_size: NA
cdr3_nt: TGCAGCGTTGAAGTGGCGGGAGCCTACACCGGGGAGCTGTTTTTT
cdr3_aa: CSVEVAGAYTGELFF

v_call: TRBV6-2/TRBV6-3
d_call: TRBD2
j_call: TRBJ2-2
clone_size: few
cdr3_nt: TGTGCCAGCAGTTACTCGGGGTCTCCGGGACTAGCAACCGGGGAGCTGTTTTTT
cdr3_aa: CASSYSGSPGLATGELFF

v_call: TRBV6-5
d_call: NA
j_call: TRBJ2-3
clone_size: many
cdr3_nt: TGTGCCAGCAGTTACTCGTCGGGGCCAGATACGCAGTATTTT
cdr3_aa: CASSYSSGPDTQYF

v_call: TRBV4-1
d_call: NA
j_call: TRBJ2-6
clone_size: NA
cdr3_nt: TGCGCCAGCAGCCAAGAAGTAGCTCCAGGCTCTGGGGCCAACGTCCTGACTTTC
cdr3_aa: CASSQEVAPGSGANVLTF

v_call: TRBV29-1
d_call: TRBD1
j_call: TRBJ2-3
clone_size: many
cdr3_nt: TGCAGCGTTGAAGCTTTGACAGGGTCCAATACGCAGTATTTT
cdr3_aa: CSVEALTGSNTQYF

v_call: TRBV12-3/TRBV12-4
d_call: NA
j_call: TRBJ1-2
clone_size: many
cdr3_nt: TGTGCCAGCAGTTGGGGGGAAGGGAATGGCTACACCTTC
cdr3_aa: CASSWGEGNGYTF

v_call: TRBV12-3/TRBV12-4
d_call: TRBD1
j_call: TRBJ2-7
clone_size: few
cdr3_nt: TGTGCCAGCTCACCCCTGACAGGGGGCTCGAGCTCCTACGAGCAGTACTTC
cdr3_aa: CASSPLTGGSSSYEQYF

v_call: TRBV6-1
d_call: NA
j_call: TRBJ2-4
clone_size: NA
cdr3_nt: TGTGCCAGCAGCTCCTTGGGCGGGTCTCAAAACATTCAGTACTTC
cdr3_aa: CASSSLGGSQNIQYF

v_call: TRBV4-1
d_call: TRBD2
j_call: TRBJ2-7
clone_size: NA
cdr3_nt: TGCGCCAGCAGCCAGGGACTAGCGGGGGAGCAGTACTTC
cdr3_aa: CASSQGLAGEQYF

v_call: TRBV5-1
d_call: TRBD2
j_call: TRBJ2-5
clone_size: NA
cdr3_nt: TGCGCCAGCAGCCCGCGACTAGCGGGGGCCCTGGGGGAGACCCAGTACTTC
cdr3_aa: CASSPRLAGALGETQYF

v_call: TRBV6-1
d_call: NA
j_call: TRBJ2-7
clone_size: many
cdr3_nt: TGTGCCAGCAGTTACCAACTTGACGGTAGCTCCTACGAGCAGTACTTC
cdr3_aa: CASSYQLDGSSYEQYF

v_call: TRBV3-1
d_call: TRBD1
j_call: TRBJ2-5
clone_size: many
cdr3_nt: TGTGCCAGCAGCCTCAAGGACAGGGGTAAGGACTTC
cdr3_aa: CASSLKDRGKDF

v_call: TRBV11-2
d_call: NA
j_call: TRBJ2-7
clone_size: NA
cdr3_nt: TGTGCCAGCAGCTTAAAGAACAGCGGATCCTACGAGCAGTACTTC
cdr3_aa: CASSLKNSGSYEQYF

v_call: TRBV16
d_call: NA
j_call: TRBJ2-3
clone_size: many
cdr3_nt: TGTGCCAGCAGCCTCCTCGGGGGATACCCCACAGATACGCAGTATTTT
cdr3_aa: CASSLLGGYPTDTQYF